The source of this T cell receptor (beta chain) is a study of cytomegalovirus exposure and HLA in healthy donors. This clone has only a few counts. What it recognizes is unknown. An end of the junction does not agree with germline; a read error may underlie this. A multiplex PCR was run with 60 Vbeta primers and 13 Jbeta primers. Original processing notes: Among the unique TCR beta chains that a later analysis counted, about 85 million in all, about 10 million were shared. Sequenced by immunoSEQ multiplex PCR; TCRdb stores in-frame clones only, minus some. V, J and clone size were drawn from that table, and D and trimming were deduced from the DNA. The data contain tens of thousands of clones, roughly 74% of them singletons. Overall study results and limits: Cytomegalovirus-associated TCR beta chains were listed, numbering roughly 150.

CDR1 and CDR2 from the germline V gene are SEHNR and FQNEAQ (reference sequence). This CDR3 is built from 16 residues. This TCR was sampled from a woman aged 40 to 49 in good health and CMV-seropositive. The chain employs TRBV7-9 and TRBJ2-6; TRBD1 is a possible D gene (7 bases). Specimen: PBMCs. In nucleotides, the CDR3 is TGTTCCAGCAGCTACCAGGGGGGAAGGAGGGCCAACGTCCTGACTTTC. It encodes CSSSYQGGRRANVLTF. The full variable domain, its missing parts supplied by reference TRBV7-9 and TRBJ2-6, is DTGVSQNPRHKITKRGQNVTFRCDPISEHNRLYWYRQTLGQGPEFLTYFQNEAQLEKSRLLSDRFSAERPKGSFSTLEIQRTEQGDSAMYLCSSSYQGGRRANVLTFGAGSRLTVL.